Listed below are T cell receptor beta chains from one sample, sequenced in a study of cytomegalovirus exposure and HLA in healthy donors. Produced via immunoSEQ multiplex PCR; TCRdb's table is partial and in-frame only. The sample lists about 180,000 clones; about four fifths were seen once. The sequenced sample consisted of PBMCs. The source of these receptors is a woman aged 50 to 60 in good health and CMV-seropositive. The CDR3 runs from the conserved cysteine through the conserved F or W. A D gene is named only where the DNA matches it firmly.

j_call,v_call,d_call,cdr3_aa
TRBJ1-4,TRBV11-2,.,CASSAGSRPTGEKLFF
TRBJ2-5,TRBV4-3,TRBD1,CASSPGTGGSLGQETQYF
TRBJ2-5,TRBV25-1,TRBD2,CASRSSGGETQYF
TRBJ2-2,TRBV7-2,.,CASSPHRGGTGELFF
TRBJ1-6,TRBV6-4,.,CASSAGLTNSPLHF
TRBJ2-7,TRBV5-1,.,CASSLGVGGVDEQYF
TRBJ2-2,TRBV2,TRBD1,CASSENRGNTGELFF
TRBJ1-5,TRBV29-1,.,CSVLDSYSNQPQHF
TRBJ1-2,TRBV7-5,.,CARSFVPGGAYGYTF
TRBJ2-4,TRBV27,.,CASSLSRAKNIQYF
TRBJ2-3,TRBV28,TRBD1,CASSPGGATDTQYF
TRBJ1-2,TRBV21-1,.,CASSKKVDFGLNYGYTF
TRBJ1-2,TRBV28,.,CASSAGNNYGYTF
TRBJ1-5,TRBV28,.,CATGGGNNQPQHF
TRBJ1-4,TRBV5-1,.,CASNAGGTNEKLFF
TRBJ2-7,TRBV18,TRBD1,CASSPRQGSYEQYF
TRBJ2-2,TRBV18,TRBD2,CASSSGTSGRATTGELFF
TRBJ1-3,TRBV11-2,.,CASSLNRGNTIYF
TRBJ2-1,TRBV9,.,CASGGDWNNEQFF
TRBJ1-2,TRBV7-9,.,CASSFSRGQTPLYGYTF
TRBJ1-1,TRBV4-2,.,CASSQAPGRRDTEAFF
TRBJ1-1,TRBV7-2,TRBD1,CASSLVGTGRNTEAFF
TRBJ1-2,TRBV5-1,.,CASSLGSADGYTF
TRBJ2-2,TRBV2,TRBD2,CASSRTSRANTGELFF
TRBJ2-2,TRBV6-1,TRBD2,CASGSGLAGNGELFF
TRBJ1-1,TRBV19,TRBD1,CAARGQLNTEAFF
TRBJ1-1,TRBV29-1,.,CSASKNTEAFF
TRBJ1-2,TRBV13,.,CASSLGHKVRNGYTF
TRBJ2-7,TRBV28,.,CASTLDRDYEQYF
TRBJ2-3,TRBV19,.,CASSLTGTDTQYF
TRBJ2-5,TRBV9,.,CASSVATGWQETQYF
TRBJ2-5,TRBV19,.,CASSIWGPETQYF
TRBJ1-5,TRBV2,.,CASSAAVGPRFGQPQHF
TRBJ2-3,TRBV11-3,TRBD1,CASSPHRGTDTQYF
TRBJ1-5,TRBV15,TRBD1,CATSTTHRDSNQPQHF
TRBJ1-3,TRBV2,.,CASWTEPSGNTIYF
TRBJ2-7,TRBV27,TRBD1,CASSRTGGAYEQYF
TRBJ2-7,TRBV7-3,TRBD1,CASSPTGAYEQYF
TRBJ1-4,TRBV5-4,TRBD1,CASSRGGDRVLNEKLFF
TRBJ2-1,TRBV29-1,TRBD1,CSGHRGQMYDEQFF
TRBJ2-7,TRBV7-9,.,CASSHLWRGLSSYEQYF
TRBJ1-2,TRBV30,.,CAWSPGGYGYTF
TRBJ1-6,TRBV30,.,CACSRDKSSYNSPLHF
TRBJ2-3,TRBV7-8,TRBD2,CASSLAHASGSTDTQYF
TRBJ2-2,TRBV6-5,.,CASRSDRGGGGELFF
.,TRBV29-1,.,CSVATSSYEQYF
TRBJ2-2,TRBV7-2,.,CASSLDRNTGELFF
TRBJ1-5,TRBV4-1,TRBD1,CASSQETQGAKQPQHF
TRBJ1-3,TRBV18,.,CASSADPRTVSGNTIYF
TRBJ1-1,TRBV5-1,.,CASTSTGMNTEAFF
TRBJ2-1,TRBV11-2,.,CASSLGGGDEQFF
TRBJ1-2,TRBV9,.,CASSTLSGNYGYTF
TRBJ2-5,TRBV18,.,CASSPAGGETQYF
TRBJ2-3,TRBV2,TRBD2,CASRERGGVSTDTQYF
TRBJ1-5,TRBV12-5,.,CASGLNSLQGYGNQPQHF
TRBJ2-1,TRBV19,.,CASRASATWLDEQFF
TRBJ2-5,TRBV7-3,.,CASSLMAGETQYF
TRBJ2-7,TRBV6-1,.,CASSSQGFYEQYF
TRBJ2-1,TRBV18,.,CASSLSPSSYNEQFF
TRBJ2-7,TRBV7-9,.,CASRHGEVPYEQYF